The T cell receptor (beta chain) under discussion was sequenced for a study of cytomegalovirus exposure and HLA in healthy donors. As for the study in general: Inside one of the first data releases sat 75 million to 100 million unique TCRs taken from HLA-typed donors. The study's findings and limits: The authors confirmed in vitro that a few CMV-associated chains were specific for CMV antigens. TRBV6-2, TRBV6-3 and some other V segments were excluded as indistinguishable.

The CDR3 has 14 amino acids. The V gene lost 5 bases and the J gene lost 1 base, with 9 bases spanning the gap. Germline V gene data show CDR1 as SGHVS and CDR2 as FNYEAQ. This clone occurred a few times. Its antigen is still unknown. The PCR employed 60 Vbeta primers together with 13 Jbeta primers. Some clones are missing from TCRdb's copy, which holds only in-frame ones; the method was immunoSEQ multiplex PCR. The data hold 150,000 to 200,000 clones, with around 80% observed a single time. Sequencing was carried out using PBMCs. The sequence was collected from a woman aged 45-65 years in good health and CMV-seronegative. V gene TRBV7-6 combines with J gene TRBJ1-5; a possible D gene is TRBD1 (5 bases). For the CDR3, the DNA is TGTGCCAGCAGCCGGAGGGGAAGCAATCAGCCCCAGCATTTT. Residues: CASSRRGSNQPQHF.